The TCR beta chain under discussion was sequenced for a study of cytomegalovirus exposure and HLA in healthy donors (TCRdb year 2017). For the study in its entirety: According to an earlier analysis of 587 of the donors, about 180 million T cells yielded over 90 million unique TCR beta sequences and approximately 280 Gb of sequence data. Every discovery cohort repertoire had been produced on one sequencing platform. The genetic ancestry cluster associated with self-reported Caucasian donors included around 76% of the 350 to 500 genotyped donors. A later analysis re-examined previously published TCR beta repertoires from about 700 donors and added high-resolution HLA genotyping to investigate patterns of TCR occurrence. Among around 400 genotyped donors of the cohort, an average of approximately 240,000 unique TCR beta nucleotide sequences were sequenced per donor, roughly a sixth of them non-productive. Donor age, sex, ethnicity and CMV serostatus were collected together with the repertoire data. Because of strong linkage in the cohort, roughly five DR-DQ haplotypes were treated as single units for association and clustering. A later genetic analysis took genome-wide SNP genotypes for about three fifths of the 666 donors and used that subset as a discovery cohort. The number of typed donors differed by locus: 629-630 for A, B, C, DRB1 and DQB1; 500 to 550 for DQA1; 606 for DPA1; and roughly 450 for DPB1. The study combined high-throughput TCR immunosequencing, statistical association of individual TCRs with disease status, and machine learning to predict cytomegalovirus infection status. HLA typing covered class I and class II loci at four-digit resolution. In addition to the first cohort of 666 subjects, a separate validation cohort of 120 different subjects was used. The study aimed to test whether cataloging public T cell receptors could reveal signatures of past pathogen exposure. Rather than drawing on any new phenotypic data, the later analysis identified candidate immune exposures from TCR beta sequences and the way those sequences occurred across donors. In an earlier analysis of a few hundred of the donors, high-throughput TCR beta sequencing was used to judge whether each TCR beta V gene segment behaved as functional or pseudogenic. An early release that covered about 640 HLA-typed donors contained around 300 gigabases of sequencing data and 75 million to 100 million unique TCR sequences. The T cell repertoires of around 730 subjects were profiled by immunosequencing and related to cytomegalovirus serostatus.

Overall study outcomes, separate from this receptor: An earlier analysis of several hundred of the donors showed that most TCR beta V segments appeared in productive rearrangements either about 87% or about 30% of the time, which broadly matched IMGT annotations. Compared with the approximately 670-donor mean, donors in an Asian-associated ancestry cluster had fewer N-insertions in productive TCRs, according to a later genetic analysis. Assigning TCR associations to individual alleles was difficult when HLA alleles, especially DR and DQ, strongly co-occurred. The authors suggested that the approach could potentially be generalized to other disease states and immunological phenotypes. A total of fewer than 200 TCR beta chains were listed by the study as associated with cytomegalovirus. Because HLA typing was unavailable for some donors at each locus, only the typed subset was used in association tests. The 87-base-pair reads could not distinguish some IMGT-functional V segments, including TRBV6-2 and TRBV6-3, so those segments were excluded. Presence/absence analyses assumed roughly uniform sequencing depth across donors, an assumption that may not hold. In both the original and validation cohorts, the classifier was reported to diagnose cytomegalovirus status with high specificity and sensitivity. The sequencing pipeline was judged likely to have produced a cluster of highly shared sequence variants as a technical artifact. A later analysis found that most CMV-associated TCR beta chains appeared HLA-restricted, with HLA associations seemingly driven largely by CMV exposure. A few of the identified cytomegalovirus-associated TCR beta chains were confirmed in vitro to be specific for cytomegalovirus antigens. In a later genetic analysis, a missense DCLRE1C variant was associated with V-gene and J-gene trimming of TCR beta chains, and the association was replicated in an independent cohort. Linkage disequilibrium might explain the correlated functional status among segregating V segments, but an unknown experimental factor could not be ruled out. A later analysis found that TCR association rates varied across HLA loci, with DRB1 alleles showing the most associated TCRs and HLA-C alleles the fewest. According to a later analysis, parvovirus B19, influenza, CMV and Epstein-Barr virus appeared linked to several top co-occurrence clusters. Immune exposure information for the cohort was limited to CMV serostatus. In a later analysis, HLA-associated TCR beta chains showed more clonal expansion and lower generation probabilities than non-associated chains that were equally common. Because counts were too low, 15 to 20 rarely observed V segments, including chromosome 9 orphons, were excluded from the earlier analysis of several hundred of the donors. A later analysis associated 17,000 or so TCR beta sequences with specific HLA alleles at a false discovery rate of 0.05. In this cohort, only TCR beta chains were sequenced, and detectable features were limited by the absence of alpha or paired-chain data. While some public TCRs were present in many individuals, most TCR sequences turned up only very rarely across donors. A further reported finding was that TCR beta sequences accurately predicted the HLA-A and HLA-B alleles for most subjects in the first cohort.

Including cysteine and phenylalanine, the CDR3 has 12 amino acids. The kept DNA is CDR3 alone, 36 bases in frame from the first base. V sheds 3 bases and J sheds 8 bases, leaving 7 bases between their ends. CDR1 and CDR2 are drawn from the germline V gene (reference sequence): LNHDA, SQIVND. The cohort comprised under 700 healthy bone marrow donors. Cohort members were all nominally healthy when sampled, although unrecorded immune exposures were likely present. The donor tested CMV seronegative and was one of the 352 seronegative cohort members. A peripheral blood sample was collected from each donor, and TCR beta sequencing was performed on peripheral blood mononuclear cells. Genomic DNA extraction from the blood cell samples was performed with the Qiagen DNeasy Blood Extraction Kit. As regards this clone: The target of this receptor is not known. The input lacks base qualities; no much larger clone sits a single base away.

The protocol used for the library was the immunoSEQ multiplex PCR assay. For the multiplex PCR, a mixture combining 60 forward primers for TCR Vbeta segments and 13 reverse primers for TCR Jbeta segments was used. The CDR3 region of rearranged TCR beta genes was amplified from genomic DNA by a multiplex PCR assay. The Illumina HiSeq System was used to sequence the amplified TCR beta libraries as 87-base-pair reads. The study's processing was this. A later analysis counted tens of millions of unique TCR beta chains across the 666 repertoires, and some 11 million of these chains were shared by at least two donors. Raw reads were error-corrected and collapsed into unique sequences by a nearest-neighbor algorithm in which closely related sequences were merged to remove PCR and sequencing errors. V, D and J gene segments were assigned by aligning CDR3 sequences to IMGT reference sequences. For a sequence to be retained, a match of at least six nucleotides was required to both a V gene segment and a J gene segment. Rearrangements were classified as productive when the CDR3 lacked stop codons and remained in frame with V and J, and all other rearrangements were classified as non-productive. Following IMGT convention, CDR3 was defined as the stretch from the second conserved V-encoded cysteine to the conserved J-encoded phenylalanine. The earlier analysis of a few hundred of the donors excluded any sequence lacking an unambiguous match to a single V gene segment. In an earlier analysis of 587 of the donors, V segments were called functional above 56.7% productive rearrangements and were called segregating when the between-donor standard deviation exceeded 5%. To diagnose cytomegalovirus status from the catalog of TCR beta chain sequences, a statistical classification framework was built. A later analysis assigned V and J genes by comparing TCR nucleotide sequences with IMGT/GENE-DB human TR gene sequences. Using the TCRdist pipeline, a later analysis assigned CDR3 sequences along with most-parsimonious VDJ recombination scenarios. In a later analysis, each TCR beta chain was defined by its CDR3 amino acid sequence together with its V-gene family, and reads lacking a unique V-gene family were excluded. As a way to deal with suspected cross-contamination and a sequencing artifact, a later analysis dropped 592 nucleotide sequences that were highly shared and had low generation probability. For each public chain, a later analysis derived a clonal expansion index from normalized ranks of inferred template counts within each repertoire. A later analysis computed generation probabilities with a VDJ recombination model fitted to out-of-frame rearrangements, and checked the results against IGoR. In a later analysis, TCR-TCR, TCR-HLA and TCR-CMV co-occurrence was scored with hypergeometric tests, and a repertoire-size bias correction was applied to TCR pairs. False discovery rates were estimated in a later analysis by permuting HLA or CMV assignments 20 times. In a later analysis, co-occurring TCRs were grouped using DBSCAN, and TCRdist sequence similarity was added for clustering within HLA-allele-positive subsets. Repertoires with fewer than 30,000 or more than 120,000 public chains, plus five repertoires with anomalous nucleotide sharing, were excluded from co-occurrence clustering. This is the immuneACCESS table as TCRdb keeps it, with only in-frame sequences that have V and J called. A part of the clones is gone; compared with another copy, unresolved V genes explain less than half, and the rest is unexplained. From that table come the V and J calls and clone size; the DNA was used to work out D and trimming. In this sample the table shows about 98,000 clones, around 70% of which occur a single time. The top ten clonotypes cover 2.5% of the sample.

Sequencing input: PBMCs. The sequence derives from a man aged 50-59 years in good health and CMV-seronegative. This sequence uses TRBV19 and TRBJ1-4, with the D gene too uncertain to name. Read as DNA, the sequence is TGTGCCAGTAGTATGAATGGCGAAAAACTGTTTTTT. Its protein reads: CASSMNGEKLFF.